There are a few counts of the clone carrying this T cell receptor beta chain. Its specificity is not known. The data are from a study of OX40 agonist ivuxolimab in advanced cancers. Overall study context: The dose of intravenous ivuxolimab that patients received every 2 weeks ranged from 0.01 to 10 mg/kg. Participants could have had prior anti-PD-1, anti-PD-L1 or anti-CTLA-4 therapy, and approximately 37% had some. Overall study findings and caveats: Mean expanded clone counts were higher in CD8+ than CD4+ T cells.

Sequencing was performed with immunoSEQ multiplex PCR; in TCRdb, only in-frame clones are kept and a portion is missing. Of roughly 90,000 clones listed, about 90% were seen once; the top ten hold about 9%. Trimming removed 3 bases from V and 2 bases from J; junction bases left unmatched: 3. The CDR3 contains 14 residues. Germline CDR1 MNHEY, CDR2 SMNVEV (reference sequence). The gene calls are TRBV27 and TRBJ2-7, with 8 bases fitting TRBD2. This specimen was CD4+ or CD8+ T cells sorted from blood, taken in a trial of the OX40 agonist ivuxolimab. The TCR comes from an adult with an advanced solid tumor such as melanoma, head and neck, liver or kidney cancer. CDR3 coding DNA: TGTGCCAGCAGTTTTCGGGAGGGCCCCTACGAGCAGTACTTC. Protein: CASSFREGPYEQYF.